Detailed here is one T cell receptor delta chain. No antigen is known for it. These data come from a study of human gamma delta and Vdelta1 T cells. Findings and caveats of the study: Delta One T cells were reportedly polyclonal and broadly cytotoxic against acute myeloid leukemia.

TCRdb fed the PCR reads to CATT. The sample yields about 13,000 delta-chain clones, roughly 53% seen once. The germline gives CDR1 TSWWSYY, CDR2 QGS. Trimming left V 4 bases short and J 0 bases short, with 15 bases between. CDR3 size: 16 residues. The material sequenced was Vdelta1 gamma-delta T cells from blood grown in culture (DOT cells). The rearrangement uses TRDV1 and TRDJ1; no definite D call. This TCR was sampled from a human donor in good health. The CDR3 here is CALGGPLRTYTDKLIF. In DNA form, the CDR3 reads TGTGCTCTTGGGGGACCCCTGAGGACTTACACCGATAAACTCATCTTT.